This T cell receptor beta chain originates from a study of control samples from healthy donors and cancer patients. Only in-frame clones appear in the TCRdb table, and some are missing; sequencing was by immunoSEQ multiplex PCR. The sample contains 150,000 to 200,000 clones, nearly 90% of which appear only once. The germline V and J ends were trimmed by 5 bases and 1 base, with 12 bases remaining between them. The CDR3 has 14 amino acids. Germline assignment: CDR1 SGHTA and CDR2 FQGTGA. The sequence came from a woman in her forties or fifties in good health. The sequencing input was blood. The chain uses TRBV7-3 and TRBJ2-7; D may be TRBD2 (5 bases). CDR3 residues: CASSPHRDSYEQYF. CDR3 coding DNA: TGTGCCAGCAGCCCCCACCGGGATTCCTACGAGCAGTACTTC.